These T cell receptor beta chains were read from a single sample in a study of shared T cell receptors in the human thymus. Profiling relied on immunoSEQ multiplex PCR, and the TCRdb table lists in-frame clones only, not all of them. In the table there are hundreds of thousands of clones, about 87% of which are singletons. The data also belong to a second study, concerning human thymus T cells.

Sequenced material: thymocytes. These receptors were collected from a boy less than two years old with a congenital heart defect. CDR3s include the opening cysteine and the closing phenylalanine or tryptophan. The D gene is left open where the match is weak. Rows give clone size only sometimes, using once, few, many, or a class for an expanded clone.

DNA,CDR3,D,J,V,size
TGTGCCAGCAGCTTGGTACTAGCGGGAGCTCATGAGCAGTTCTTC,CASSLVLAGAHEQFF,TRBD2,TRBJ2-1,TRBV5-4,NA
TGTGCCAGCAGCGAACCTACAGGGAACGGGGCCAACGTCCTGACTTTC,CASSEPTGNGANVLTF,NA,TRBJ2-6,TRBV9,NA
TGTGCCAGCAGCAAGGGACTGACCTACGAGCAGTACTTC,CASSKGLTYEQYF,NA,TRBJ2-7,TRBV7-9,NA
TGTGCCAGCAGCTTGGAAGTCCGGGGGGGCCGGAAAAACATTCAGTACTTC,CASSLEVRGGRKNIQYF,TRBD2,TRBJ2-4,TRBV5-4,NA
TGTGCCAGCAGCCAAGCAAATCAGGTTAGTGGCAATCAGCCCCAGCATTTT,CASSQANQVSGNQPQHF,NA,TRBJ1-5,TRBV4-2,once
TGTGCCAGCAGCGAGGCCGGGACTAGCGGGAGGGCTGTCGGGGAGCTGTTTTTT,CASSEAGTSGRAVGELFF,TRBD2,TRBJ2-2,TRBV9,NA
TGCAGCGTGGCGGACAGGGAATACGAAAAACTGTTTTTT,CSVADREYEKLFF,TRBD1,TRBJ1-4,TRBV29-1,NA
TGTGCCAGCAGTTTCCCTCCTGGGGCAACTGGAAACACCATATATTTT,CASSFPPGATGNTIYF,NA,TRBJ1-3,TRBV28,NA
TGTGCCAGCAGTCCGATAAAGCGGGAGGGCTTCTACGAGCAGTACTTC,CASSPIKREGFYEQYF,TRBD2,TRBJ2-7,TRBV28,NA
TGCGCCAGCAGCGCCCGGGAGGGTATCGACGAGCAGTACTTC,CASSAREGIDEQYF,TRBD2,TRBJ2-7,TRBV4-1,few
TGTGCCAGCAGCCTAGACTTCCCTAGGTCCTACGAGCAGTACTTC,CASSLDFPRSYEQYF,NA,TRBJ2-7,TRBV6-1,NA
TGTGCCAGCAGCTTAGCAGGTGGGACTCATTACAATGAGCAGTTCTTC,CASSLAGGTHYNEQFF,NA,TRBJ2-1,TRBV7-6,NA
TGTGCCAGCAGCTCACGGACAGGGGTGAACACTGAAGCTTTCTTT,CASSSRTGVNTEAFF,TRBD1,TRBJ1-1,TRBV7-9,NA
TGTGCCAGCAGCAAGACAGACAATCAGCCCCAGCATTTT,CASSKTDNQPQHF,NA,TRBJ1-5,TRBV11-2,once
TGTGCCAGCAGTGCCCAGCTAGCAGCGGGCACAGATACGCAGTATTTT,CASSAQLAAGTDTQYF,NA,TRBJ2-3,TRBV28,NA
TGTGCCAGCAGTTTGGGGCAGCGCCCTATCAGCTCTGGGGCCAACGTCCTGACTTTC,CASSLGQRPISSGANVLTF,NA,TRBJ2-6,TRBV27,NA
TGCAGTGGCAGAGGACTACTCGAGCAGTACTTC,CSGRGLLEQYF,NA,TRBJ2-7,TRBV20-1,NA
TGTGCCAGCAGCGACTCGGACAGATACACCGGGGAGCTGTTTTTT,CASSDSDRYTGELFF,NA,TRBJ2-2,TRBV5-5,NA
TGTGCCAGCAGAGGCGGGCCGGTCAAAAACATTCAGTACTTC,CASRGGPVKNIQYF,NA,TRBJ2-4,TRBV6-5,NA
TGTGCCAGCAGCCCTAGGACAGGGACGGACTATGGCTACACCTTC,CASSPRTGTDYGYTF,TRBD1,TRBJ1-2,TRBV11-1,NA
TGCGCCAGCAGCTCCACAGGGTGGCGGGATGAAAAACTGTTTTTT,CASSSTGWRDEKLFF,NA,TRBJ1-4,TRBV5-1,NA
TGTGCCAGCAGTTTAACAGGGGGCTACGAGCAGTACTTC,CASSLTGGYEQYF,TRBD1,TRBJ2-7,TRBV28,NA
TGCGCCAGCAGCCCCTACGGGGGGCACACAGATACGCAGTATTTT,CASSPYGGHTDTQYF,NA,TRBJ2-3,TRBV4-3,once
TGTGCCAGCAGCGCCGTTGACTCTAACTATGGCTACACCTTC,CASSAVDSNYGYTF,NA,TRBJ1-2,TRBV9,NA
TGCGCCAGCAGCTTGGCCGGGCCGGGGGGGGAGCTGTTTTTT,CASSLAGPGGELFF,NA,TRBJ2-2,TRBV5-1,NA
TGTGCCAGCAGCCGTAGGTCTGGGAGCTATGGCTACACCTTC,CASSRRSGSYGYTF,NA,TRBJ1-2,TRBV7-2,once
TGTGCCAGCAGCGTCTCTAGCGGAGTCGTCTCCTACAATGAGCAGTTCTTC,CASSVSSGVVSYNEQFF,TRBD2,TRBJ2-1,TRBV9,NA
TGTGCCAGCAGTTTTTGGGGGGTGGGCACAGATACGCAGTATTTT,CASSFWGVGTDTQYF,NA,TRBJ2-3,TRBV28,NA
TGTGCCAGCAGCCAGGAGAGGGGGCTGAACACTGAAGCTTTCTTT,CASSQERGLNTEAFF,TRBD1,TRBJ1-1,TRBV5-4,few
TGTGCCAGCAGCCTACAGGCCCAGACTGGAAACACCATATATTTT,CASSLQAQTGNTIYF,NA,TRBJ1-3,TRBV5-6,NA
TGTGCCATCATGGCAGTTAATGAGCAGTACTTC,CAIMAVNEQYF,NA,TRBJ2-7,TRBV10-3,NA
TGTGCCAGCAGCCAAGCTGTGACTTTAGAACCGAGCTCCTATAATTCACCCCTCCACTTT,CASSQAVTLEPSSYNSPLHF,NA,TRBJ1-6,TRBV4-2,NA
TGTGCCAGCAGCTTCGCCGGGGAGCGGGAGTATAGCTACGAGCAGTACTTC,CASSFAGEREYSYEQYF,TRBD2,TRBJ2-7,TRBV7-2,NA
TGTGCCTGGAGACAGACCGGGACAGGGGGCAGCGAGCAGTACTTC,CAWRQTGTGGSEQYF,TRBD1,TRBJ2-7,TRBV30,NA
TGTGCCAGCAACACGGGGGGGCCATACGACTCCTACGAGCAGTACTTC,CASNTGGPYDSYEQYF,TRBD2,TRBJ2-7,TRBV5-8,NA
TGCAGCGTTCTTTTTCGGGGACACGGGGCAAGAGTCGAAAACTATGGCTACACCTTC,CSVLFRGHGARVENYGYTF,NA,TRBJ1-2,TRBV29-1,NA
TGTGCCAGCAGTGACACTGCTGGGGGGGCAGACCACTACGAGCAGTACTTC,CASSDTAGGADHYEQYF,NA,TRBJ2-7,TRBV2,NA
TGTGCCAGCAGCTTCGGCAGGCTAGCGGCCCAAGAGACCCAGTACTTC,CASSFGRLAAQETQYF,TRBD2,TRBJ2-5,TRBV7-2,NA
TGCAGCGCTTACAGGGAGGGCAATGATGAGCAGTTCTTC,CSAYREGNDEQFF,NA,TRBJ2-1,TRBV29-1,NA
TGTGCCAGCAGTTTACCGGAAAGGGAGGGGGTCTATGGCTACACCTTC,CASSLPEREGVYGYTF,NA,TRBJ1-2,TRBV7-9,NA
TGTGCCAGCAGCTTCAGGGGCTACGGAGGCACTGAAGCTTTCTTT,CASSFRGYGGTEAFF,NA,TRBJ1-1,TRBV7-9,few
TGTGCCAGCAGCTTAGAAGTCAGGGCTGGAAACACCATATATTTT,CASSLEVRAGNTIYF,NA,TRBJ1-3,TRBV7-9,NA
TGTGCCAGCAGTTTTACCCCGTGGGACAGAAGCTCCTACGAGCAGTACTTC,CASSFTPWDRSSYEQYF,TRBD1,TRBJ2-7,TRBV28,NA
TGTGCCAGCAGTGATGGGGGCGGACTAGCCAAAAACATTCAGTACTTC,CASSDGGGLAKNIQYF,NA,TRBJ2-4,TRBV28,NA
TGTGCTAGTGGTTCCTCAGGGGTGGACTACACCTTC,CASGSSGVDYTF,NA,TRBJ1-2,TRBV12-5,NA
TGTGCCATCAGTGTCGGAGAGAACTATGGCTACACCTTC,CAISVGENYGYTF,NA,TRBJ1-2,TRBV10-3,once
TGTGCCAGCAGCCCCAGGGTCCAGCGGGACACCGGGGAGCTGTTTTTT,CASSPRVQRDTGELFF,NA,TRBJ2-2,TRBV14,NA
TGTGCCAGCAGCAACGACAGTAGTCCACCCTCCTATAATTCACCCCTCCACTTT,CASSNDSSPPSYNSPLHF,NA,TRBJ1-6,TRBV28,NA
TGCGCCAGCAGTGAACGGGATACGCAGTATTTT,CASSERDTQYF,NA,TRBJ2-3,TRBV10-1,once
TGTGCCAGTAGTATGGCGGGAGGGTATATCGATGAGCAGTTCTTC,CASSMAGGYIDEQFF,TRBD2,TRBJ2-1,TRBV19,NA
TGTGCCAGCAGCTTGCGACAGGACCCTGGCTCTGGGGCCAACGTCCTGACTTTC,CASSLRQDPGSGANVLTF,NA,TRBJ2-6,TRBV5-4,NA
TGCGCCAGCAGTAAGGAGGGATTCTATGGCTACACCTTC,CASSKEGFYGYTF,NA,TRBJ1-2,TRBV10-2,NA
TGCGCCAGCACCAGGGTCGAGTCTAATGAAAAACTGTTTTTT,CASTRVESNEKLFF,NA,TRBJ1-4,TRBV4-1,NA
TGTGCCAGCAGACTCCGGGACTGCTACAATGAGCAGTTCTTC,CASRLRDCYNEQFF,NA,TRBJ2-1,TRBV28,NA
TGTGCCAGCAGCAAAATGAGCTCCTATAATTCACCCCTCCACTTT,CASSKMSSYNSPLHF,NA,TRBJ1-6,TRBV7-9,NA
TGTGCCAGCAGGGCCGACAGGGGAGGTCAGCCCCAGCATTTT,CASRADRGGQPQHF,TRBD1,TRBJ1-5,TRBV6-1,NA
TGTGCCTGGAGATCTAGCGGGGGGGGTATCGAGGGGACCCAGTACTTC,CAWRSSGGGIEGTQYF,TRBD2,TRBJ2-5,TRBV30,NA
TGTGCCACCAGCTCACGACGAGACAAAGAGACCCAGTACTTC,CATSSRRDKETQYF,NA,TRBJ2-5,TRBV15,NA
TGTGCCAGCAGCGAGCCGGCGACTAGCGGATATAGCACAGATACGCAGTATTTT,CASSEPATSGYSTDTQYF,TRBD2,TRBJ2-3,TRBV25-1,NA